Listed below are T cell receptor beta chains from one sample, sequenced in a study of blood T cell repertoires in COVID-19. Method: immunoSEQ multiplex PCR; TCRdb's copy keeps in-frame clones and lacks some. In the table there are 250,000 to 350,000 clones, 75% to 90% of which are singletons. Sequenced material: peripheral blood. These receptors were collected from a woman in her 70s with COVID-19, enrolled during active disease. Each CDR3 is given with its conserved first and last residue. D genes are given only for firm matches. The size entry is marked missing in some rows and otherwise reads once, few, many or a size class.

>-|TRBV7-2|TRBJ2-1|TRBD2
TGTGCCAGCAGCACCCGGACGGGACTAGACGCGGTACGATGGTTCTTC
CASSTRTGLDAVRWFF
>-|TRBV2|TRBJ1-2|TRBD1
TGTGCCAGCAGTGTGGGACAGGGGGCGATTGGCTACACCTTC
CASSVGQGAIGYTF
>-|TRBV5-1|TRBJ2-5|TRBD1
TGCGCCAGCAGCCTTCGGGTAGGGGGCGATGAGACCCAGTACTTC
CASSLRVGGDETQYF
>once|TRBV30|TRBJ2-3|-
TGTGCCTGGAGTGTCTTCAGGGGAACGCAGTATTTT
CAWSVFRGTQYF
>once|TRBV13|TRBJ2-2|-
TGTGCCAGCAGCCTCCTGAGGGAGGTGGTCACCGGGGAGCTGTTTTTT
CASSLLREVVTGELFF
>-|TRBV7-2|TRBJ1-5|TRBD1
TGTGCCAGCAGCCGGGACAGGAGCAATCAGCCCCAGCATTTT
CASSRDRSNQPQHF
>-|TRBV24-1|TRBJ2-7|TRBD1
TGTGCCACCAGTGATTCGACCAGGGGGCCGGACGAGCAGTACTTC
CATSDSTRGPDEQYF
>-|TRBV5-1|TRBJ2-3|-
TGCGCCAGCAGCTTGGACGCTAGTAGCACAGATACGCAGTATTTT
CASSLDASSTDTQYF
>-|TRBV19|TRBJ2-3|-
TGTGCCAGTAGTCTCGACTTCTCCCTTACTAGCACAGATACGCAGTATTTT
CASSLDFSLTSTDTQYF
>-|TRBV19|TRBJ1-1|-
TGTGCCAGTAGTCGGCAGGGGTTCACTGAAGCTTTCTTT
CASSRQGFTEAFF
>few|TRBV7-3|TRBJ2-1|-
TGTGCCAGCAGCCGAGCCCAGGGACAATACAATGAGCAGTTCTTC
CASSRAQGQYNEQFF
>once|TRBV7-2|TRBJ2-7|-
TGTGCCAGCAGCCCCCGACGGGAATCTTACGAGCAGTACTTC
CASSPRRESYEQYF
>-|TRBV2|TRBJ1-2|-
TGTGCCAGCAGGTCGGGGGATGGCTACACCTTC
CASRSGDGYTF
>once|TRBV9|TRBJ2-7|-
TGTGCCAGCAGCGTGGGCCGAATCGAGGAGCAGTACTTC
CASSVGRIEEQYF
>-|TRBV27|TRBJ1-4|TRBD1
TGTGCCAGCGCCAACAGGGGGCTTAATGAAAAACTGTTTTTT
CASANRGLNEKLFF
>-|TRBV28|TRBJ1-2|TRBD1
TGTGCCAGCAGTCTAGGACAGGGGGCGAGGGGCTACACCTTC
CASSLGQGARGYTF
>-|TRBV7-9|TRBJ2-7|-
TGTGCCAGCAGCGGAGCCAGCTCCTACGAGCAGTACTTC
CASSGASSYEQYF
>-|TRBV19|TRBJ1-1|-
TGTGCCAGTAGTCCCAGGGTGGGGTTGAACACTGAAGCTTTCTTT
CASSPRVGLNTEAFF
>-|TRBV29-1|TRBJ1-3|TRBD1
TGCAGCGTTGAAGACAGGGGGCAGTTTGGAAACACCATATATTTT
CSVEDRGQFGNTIYF
>-|TRBV30|TRBJ2-1|-
TGTGCCTGGAGTGTAGACCCTAGGCGGCCCCTTTACAATGAGCAGTTCTTC
CAWSVDPRRPLYNEQFF
>-|TRBV4-3|TRBJ1-5|-
TGCGCCAGCAGCCAAGCGCTCGGGGGTCTTCATCAGCCCCAGCATTTT
CASSQALGGLHQPQHF
>many|TRBV9|TRBJ2-2|-
TGTGCCAGCGGGCGGGGGCCCACCGGGGAGCTGTTTTTT
CASGRGPTGELFF
>-|TRBV11-2|TRBJ1-1|-
TGTGCCAGCAGCTCACGACAGGACATGAACACTGAAGCTTTCTTT
CASSSRQDMNTEAFF
>-|TRBV10-2|TRBJ2-7|-
TGCGCCAGCAAACGGGGGATACAAAACTACGAGCAGTACTTC
CASKRGIQNYEQYF
>few|TRBV10-3|TRBJ1-1|TRBD1
TGTGCCATCAGTGAGTTTGGCGCCGGGACAGGCGGGTCTGAAGCTTTCTTT
CAISEFGAGTGGSEAFF
>-|TRBV18|TRBJ2-1|TRBD2
TGTGCCAGCTCGCCCGGGACTAGAAATTTCGATGAGCAGTTCTTC
CASSPGTRNFDEQFF